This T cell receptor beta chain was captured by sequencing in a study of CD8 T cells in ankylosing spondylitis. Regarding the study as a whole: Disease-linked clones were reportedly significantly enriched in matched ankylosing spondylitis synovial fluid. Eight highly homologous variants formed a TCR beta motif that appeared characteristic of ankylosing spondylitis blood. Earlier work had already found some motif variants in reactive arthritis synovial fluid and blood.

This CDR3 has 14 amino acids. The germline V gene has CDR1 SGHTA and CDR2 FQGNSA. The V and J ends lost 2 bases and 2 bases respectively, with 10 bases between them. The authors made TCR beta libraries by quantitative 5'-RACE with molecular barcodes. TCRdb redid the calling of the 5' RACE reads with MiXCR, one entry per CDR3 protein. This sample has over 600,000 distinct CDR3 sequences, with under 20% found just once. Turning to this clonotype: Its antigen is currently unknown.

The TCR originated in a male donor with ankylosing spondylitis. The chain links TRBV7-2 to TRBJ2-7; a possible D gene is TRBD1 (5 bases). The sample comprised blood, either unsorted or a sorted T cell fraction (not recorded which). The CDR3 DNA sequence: TGTGCCAGCAGCTTAAAGCAGGGCCCCTACGAGCAGTACTTC. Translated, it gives CASSLKQGPYEQYF.